These 27 T cell receptor beta chains originate from one sample sequenced in a study of cytomegalovirus exposure and HLA in healthy donors. PCR used 60 Vbeta primers and 13 Jbeta primers. Assay used: immunoSEQ multiplex PCR; TCRdb lists only in-frame clones, some missing. The sample includes fewer than 250,000 clones, 75% to 85% of them seen just once. The sequencing input was PBMCs. These receptors all come from a male donor in good health and CMV-seropositive.

The rearrangement links TRBV7-2 to TRBJ2-5, with TRBD2 identical over 7 bases. The CDR3 has 14 residues. V trimming: 1 base; J trimming: 7 bases; junction bases outside the gene matches: 6. Germline assignment: CDR1 SGHTA and CDR2 FQGNSA. CDR3: CASSLGTSVGTQYF. The CDR3 DNA reads TGTGCCAGCAGCTTAGGAACTAGCGTTGGGACCCAGTACTTC.

This chain joins TRBV5-5 and TRBJ1-2; D uncertain. The germline V gene encodes CDR1 SGHKS and CDR2 YYEKEE (reference sequence). This CDR3 region has 17 residues. Trimming stripped 4 bases from V and 4 bases from J, with 23 bases between. In nucleotides, the CDR3 is TGTGCCAGCAGCATGAGGAGGGCCGCTGGGCAATTCTATGGCTACACCTTC. It specifies CASSMRRAAGQFYGYTF.

CDR3 residues: CASSSRGSDEQFF. In DNA, the CDR3 is TGTGCCAGCAGCTCCCGGGGGTCAGATGAGCAGTTCTTC. This chain joins TRBV7-2 and TRBJ2-1, with a possible D match to TRBD2 (6 bases). Trimming shortened V by 4 bases and J by 8 bases, and 12 bases separated the two germline ends. The germline CDR1 and CDR2 sequences are SGHTA and FQGNSA. The CDR3 runs 13 residues.

The chain uses TRBV4-3 and TRBJ2-1; the match to TRBD2 covers 10 bases. This CDR3 is 14 amino acids long. J gave up 6 bases and V 4 bases, and 3 bases lay outside the gene matches. CDR1 is LGHNA, CDR2 YSLEER, per germline. This CDR3 is CASSPGLASNEQFF. The CDR3 nucleotides read TGCGCCAGCAGCCCGGGACTAGCGTCCAATGAGCAGTTCTTC.

This rearrangement joins TRBV28 to TRBJ2-2; 8 nucleotides agree with TRBD2. Germline values: CDR1 MDHEN, CDR2 SYDVKM. V lost 3 bases and J lost 2; bases outside the gene matches: 11. The CDR3 has 18 residues. The CDR3 DNA follows: TGTGCCAGCAGTTTCTTTCCCTTGACTAGCGTCAACACCGGGGAGCTGTTTTTT. It translates to CASSFFPLTSVNTGELFF.

The V and J genes are TRBV27 and TRBJ1-6; 10 nucleotides match TRBD1. Germline V gene sequence: CDR1 MNHEY, CDR2 SMNVEV (reference sequence). This CDR3 region has 15 residues. V lost 4 bases, J lost 5 bases, and 2 bases stayed unmatched. CDR3 in DNA: TGTGCCAGCAGTTCGGGACAGGGGAATAATTCACCCCTCCACTTT. Its protein is CASSSGQGNNSPLHF.

The chain links TRBV6-5 to TRBJ2-3; D perhaps matches TRBD1 (5 bases). V was clipped by 6 bases and J by 0 bases, with 13 bases between them. Germline values: CDR1 MNHEY, CDR2 SVGAGI. This CDR3 has 15 residues. The CDR3 coding sequence is TGTGCCAGCAGATCCCCACGACAGAGCACAGATACGCAGTATTTT. This translates into CASRSPRQSTDTQYF.

This rearrangement joins TRBV2 to TRBJ1-1, with a possible D match to TRBD1 (5 bases). The CDR3 totals 14 residues. CDR1 is SNHLY, CDR2 FYNNEI, per germline. Trimming cost V 4 bases and J 5 bases, with 14 bases left between them. CDR3 amino acids: CASSGSGGGTEAFF. CDR3 DNA: TGTGCCAGCAGTGGGTCTGGGGGGGGGACTGAAGCTTTCTTT.

V is TRBV7-3 and J is TRBJ2-1, with TRBD2 matching 8 bases. From germline, CDR1 is SGHTA and CDR2 FQGTGA. The CDR3 totals 18 residues. The J segment lost 4 bases and the V segment lost 4 bases, leaving 15 bases of the junction unmatched. The chain's CDR3 is CASSSPDGVSGGYNEQFF. The CDR3 bases are TGTGCCAGCAGCTCGCCGGACGGTGTAAGCGGGGGATACAATGAGCAGTTCTTC.

In its sample, this clone was seen a few times. This chain links TRBV7-3 with TRBJ2-2, with D perhaps matching TRBD2 (6 bases). The germline gives CDR1 SGHTA, CDR2 FQGTGA. V was cut by 2 bases and J by 7 bases, with 11 bases left in between. The CDR3 is 14 amino acids. CDR3 nucleotides: TGTGCCAGCAGCTTAGGGCGGGGAGTCGGGGAGCTGTTTTTT. It yields the protein CASSLGRGVGELFF.

This chain connects TRBV7-9 to TRBJ1-4, with 7 bases that match TRBD1. V lost 1 base and J lost 7; bases outside the gene matches: 6. There are 15 residues in the CDR3. The germline CDR1 and CDR2 sequences are SEHNR and FQNEAQ (reference sequence). The CDR3 protein is CASSLGEGAGEKLFF. The CDR3 DNA follows: TGTGCCAGCAGCTTAGGCGAGGGGGCAGGTGAAAAACTGTTTTTT.

The rearrangement links TRBV19 to TRBJ2-7; D perhaps matches TRBD2 (6 bases). Germline CDR1 LNHDA, CDR2 SQIVND (reference sequence). V lost 8 bases and J 9 bases, leaving 14 bases between the germline ends. There are 11 residues in the CDR3. CDR3 amino acids: CASGDGGRQYF. CDR3 DNA: TGTGCCAGTGGAGACGGGGGTCGGCAGTACTTC.

J is TRBJ2-3 and V is TRBV2, with D possibly matching TRBD1 (5 bases). The CDR3 totals 17 residues. The ends were cut back, 6 bases at V and 7 bases at J, with 26 bases in the middle. Germline lookup yields CDR1 SNHLY and CDR2 FYNNEI. The CDR3 loop is CASSDRTHKWGKYTQYF. CDR3 nucleotide sequence: TGTGCCAGCAGCGACAGAACCCATAAGTGGGGAAAATATACGCAGTATTTT.

V is TRBV7-2 and J is TRBJ2-1; D perhaps matches TRBD2 (6 bases). Trimming removed 4 bases from V and 8 bases from J, with 18 bases in between. Looked up from germline, CDR1 is SGHTA and CDR2 is FQGNSA. The CDR3 covers 15 residues. The CDR3 protein is CASSSGWRGGHEQFF. CDR3 sequence (DNA): TGTGCCAGCAGCTCCGGGTGGAGGGGTGGGCATGAGCAGTTCTTC.

This sequence joins TRBV5-6 and TRBJ2-3, with a tentative D call TRBD2 (6 bases). V dropped 1 base and J dropped 3 bases, with 15 bases sitting between them. Germline lookup yields CDR1 SGHDT and CDR2 YYEEEE. This CDR3 is built from 16 residues. DNA of the CDR3: TGTGCCAGCAGCTTGAGCAGGGTTCGGGGGACAGATACGCAGTATTTT. This sequence encodes CASSLSRVRGTDTQYF. The whole variable domain, remainder taken from reference TRBV5-6 and TRBJ2-3, is DAGVTQSPTHLIKTRGQQVTLRCSPKSGHDTVSWYQQALGQGPQFIFQYYEEEERQRGNFPDRFSGHQFPNYSSELNVNALLLGDSALYLCASSLSRVRGTDTQYFGPGTRLTVL.

This rearrangement joins TRBV2 to TRBJ2-2; D possibly corresponds to TRBD1 (5 bases). Germline assignment: CDR1 SNHLY and CDR2 FYNNEI. V was pared by 4 bases and J by 7 bases, with 13 bases between. The CDR3 has 14 amino acids. CDR3 sequence (DNA): TGTGCCAGCAGTGGGGGCTCCCCCGGCGGGGAGCTGTTTTTT. Protein product: CASSGGSPGGELFF.

The rearrangement links TRBV18 to TRBJ1-1; 7 bases align to TRBD1. Trimming at V came to 6 bases and at J to 5 bases, leaving 6 bases not matched to a gene. Per the germline V gene, CDR1 is KGHSH and CDR2 is LQKENI. The CDR3 has 13 amino acids. CDR3 bases: TGTGCCAGCTCCCCCGACAGGGAGACTGAAGCTTTCTTT. Its translation: CASSPDRETEAFF.

V usage is TRBV28 and J usage is TRBJ2-4; 8 nucleotides line up with TRBD2. In germline, CDR1 is MDHEN, CDR2 SYDVKM. With V trimmed by 7 bases and J by 4 bases, 6 bases remained unmatched. The CDR3 spans 14 residues. CDR3 loop: CASTIAGLKNIQYF. The CDR3 nucleotides read TGTGCCAGCACTATAGCGGGACTAAAAAACATTCAGTACTTC.

The chain has TRBV7-2 and TRBJ2-2; D is perhaps TRBD2 (6 bases). Germline CDR1 SGHTA, CDR2 FQGNSA. CDR3 length: 15 residues. V dropped 2 bases and J dropped 7 bases, with 14 bases sitting between them. The CDR3 protein is CASSLYAGGSGELFF. The CDR3 region has the DNA TGTGCCAGCAGCTTATATGCAGGAGGGAGCGGGGAGCTGTTTTTT.

The V gene is TRBV6-5, the J gene TRBJ2-7; D uncertain. The CDR3 is 12 amino acids. Trimming shortened V by 5 bases and J by 5 bases, and 10 bases separated the two germline ends. Germline assignment: CDR1 MNHEY and CDR2 SVGAGI. The CDR3 sequence: CASSRSLDEQYF. CDR3 in DNA: TGTGCCAGCAGTCGATCCCTAGACGAGCAGTACTTC.

This chain links TRBV28 with TRBJ2-3; TRBD2 matches 7 bases. V lost 3 bases, J lost 4 bases, and 7 bases stayed unmatched. Germline-derived CDR1 and CDR2 are MDHEN and SYDVKM. The CDR3 sequence is 15 residues long. The CDR3 sequence is CASSLGGTGADTQYF. CDR3 nucleotides: TGTGCCAGCAGTTTGGGAGGGACGGGCGCAGATACGCAGTATTTT.

This clone was detected only once. CDR3 coding DNA: TGTGCCAGCACTCACCTAAGCGGGGCAGAGTACGAGCAGTACTTC. It specifies CASTHLSGAEYEQYF. The chain couples TRBV27 to TRBJ2-7; 7 bases agree with TRBD2. CDR1 is MNHEY, CDR2 SMNVEV, per germline (reference sequence). There are 15 residues in the CDR3. Losses at the gene ends were 7 bases for V and 4 bases for J; bases not matched to a gene: 13.

The chain couples TRBV28 to TRBJ2-5; 7 bases align to TRBD1. The J call is doubtful: the DNA matches TRBJ2-7 better. The V gene's germline CDR1 is MDHEN and CDR2 SYDVKM. The CDR3 length is 16 residues. The CDR3: CASSSRDSLQSYEQYF. CDR3 bases: TGTGCCAGCAGTTCCCGGGACAGCTTACAATCCTACGAGCAGTACTTC.

About this clone itself: Other DNA sequences in this specimen translate into the identical CDR3. This CDR3 is CASSTTYEQYF. CDR3 DNA: TGTGCCAGCTCCACTACCTACGAGCAGTACTTC. The rearrangement uses TRBV27 and TRBJ2-7; D ambiguous. V was cut by 8 bases and J by 2 bases, with 7 bases left in between. There are 11 residues in the CDR3. CDR1 MNHEY and CDR2 SMNVEV come from the germline V gene (reference sequence).

The chain couples TRBV29-1 to TRBJ2-7; D is possibly TRBD2 (7 bases). The length of the CDR3 is 15 residues. CDR1 and CDR2 from the germline V gene are SQVTM and ANQGSEA. The CDR3 spells CTRGAEARGEPEQYF. CDR3 coding DNA: TGCACCCGGGGGGCGGAGGCAAGGGGGGAACCCGAGCAGTACTTC.

V usage is TRBV5-1 and J usage is TRBJ1-3, with D uncertain. The CDR3 extends over 13 amino acids. Germline lookup yields CDR1 SGHRS and CDR2 YFSETQ. The V gene lost 5 bases and the J gene lost 0 bases, with 6 bases spanning the gap. The CDR3 DNA follows: TGCGCCAGCAGAATAGACTCTGGAAACACCATATATTTT. Translated: CASRIDSGNTIYF.

The genes are TRBV4-2 and TRBJ2-5; D is possibly TRBD2 (5 bases). This CDR3 is 15 amino acids long. The germline V and J ends were trimmed by 4 bases and 1 base, with 13 bases remaining between them. Germline CDR1 and CDR2: LGHNA and YNFKEQ. As DNA, the CDR3 is TGTGCCAGCAGCCGAGAGCCCGGGGTCCAAGAGACCCAGTACTTC. Protein: CASSREPGVQETQYF.